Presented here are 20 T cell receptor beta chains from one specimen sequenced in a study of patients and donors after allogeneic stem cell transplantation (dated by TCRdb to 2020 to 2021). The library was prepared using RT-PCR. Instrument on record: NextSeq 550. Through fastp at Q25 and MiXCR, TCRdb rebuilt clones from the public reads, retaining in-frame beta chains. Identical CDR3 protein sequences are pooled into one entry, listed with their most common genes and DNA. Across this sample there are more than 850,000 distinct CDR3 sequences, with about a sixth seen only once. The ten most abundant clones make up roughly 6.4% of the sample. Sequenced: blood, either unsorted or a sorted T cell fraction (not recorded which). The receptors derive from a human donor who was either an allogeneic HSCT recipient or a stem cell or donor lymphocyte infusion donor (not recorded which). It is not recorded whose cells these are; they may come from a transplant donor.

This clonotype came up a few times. This CDR3 reads CASSQVAGVETQYF. The DNA for the CDR3 is TGCGCCAGCAGCCAAGTCGCGGGAGTGGAGACCCAGTACTTC. The rearrangement uses TRBV4-1 and TRBJ2-5; 7 bases are a match to TRBD2. Germline lookup yields CDR1 MGHRA and CDR2 YSYEKL. The CDR3 totals 14 residues. The V segment lost 1 base and the J segment 5 bases; nucleotides outside the gene matches: 4.

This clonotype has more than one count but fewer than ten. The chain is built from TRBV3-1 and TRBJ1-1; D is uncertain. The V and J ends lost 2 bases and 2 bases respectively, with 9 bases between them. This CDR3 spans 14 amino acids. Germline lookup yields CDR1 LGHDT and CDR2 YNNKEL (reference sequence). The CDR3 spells CASSQNRYNTEAFF. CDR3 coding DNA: TGTGCCAGCAGCCAAAATCGGTACAACACTGAAGCTTTCTTT.

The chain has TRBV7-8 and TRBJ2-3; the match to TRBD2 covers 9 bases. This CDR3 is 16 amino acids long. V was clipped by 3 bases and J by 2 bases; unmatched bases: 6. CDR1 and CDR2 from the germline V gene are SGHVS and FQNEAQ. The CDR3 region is CASSLASGASTDTQYF. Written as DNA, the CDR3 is TGTGCCAGCAGCTTGGCTAGCGGGGCCTCCACAGATACGCAGTATTTT.

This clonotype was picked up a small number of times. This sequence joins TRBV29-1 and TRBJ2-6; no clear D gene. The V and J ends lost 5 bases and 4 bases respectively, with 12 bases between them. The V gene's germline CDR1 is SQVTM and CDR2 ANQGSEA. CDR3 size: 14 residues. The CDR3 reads CSVYPEYGANVLTF. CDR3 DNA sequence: TGCAGCGTTTACCCGGAATACGGGGCCAACGTCCTGACTTTC.

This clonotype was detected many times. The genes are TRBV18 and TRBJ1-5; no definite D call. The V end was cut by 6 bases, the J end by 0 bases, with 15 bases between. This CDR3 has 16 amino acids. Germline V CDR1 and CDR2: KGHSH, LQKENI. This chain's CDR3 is CASSDWVDDSNQPQHF. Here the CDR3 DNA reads TGTGCCAGCTCTGATTGGGTTGACGATAGCAATCAGCCCCAGCATTTT.

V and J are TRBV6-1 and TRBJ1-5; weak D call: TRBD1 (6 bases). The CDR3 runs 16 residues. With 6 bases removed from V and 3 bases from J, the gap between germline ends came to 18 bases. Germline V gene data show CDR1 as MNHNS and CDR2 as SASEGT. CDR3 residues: CASSSSPTGHNQPQHF. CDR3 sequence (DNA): TGTGCCAGCAGCTCCTCACCAACAGGGCACAATCAGCCCCAGCATTTT.

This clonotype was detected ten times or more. The CDR3 nucleotides are TGCAGCGTTGAGGTAGCGGGGGGCCGGGTTAAGTTCTTC. It is translated as CSVEVAGGRVKFF. The gene calls are TRBV29-1 and TRBJ2-1; TRBD2 matches at 10 bases. The CDR3 is 13 residues long. J gave up 14 bases and V 3 bases, and 10 bases lay outside the gene matches. Germline CDR1 is SQVTM and CDR2 is ANQGSEA.

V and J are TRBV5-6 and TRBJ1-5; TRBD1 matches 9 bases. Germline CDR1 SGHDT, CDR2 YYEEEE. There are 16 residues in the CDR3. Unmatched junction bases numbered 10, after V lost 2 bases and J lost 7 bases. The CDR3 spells CASSFEQGARGQPQHF. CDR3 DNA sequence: TGTGCCAGCAGCTTCGAACAGGGGGCGCGTGGACAGCCCCAGCATTTT.

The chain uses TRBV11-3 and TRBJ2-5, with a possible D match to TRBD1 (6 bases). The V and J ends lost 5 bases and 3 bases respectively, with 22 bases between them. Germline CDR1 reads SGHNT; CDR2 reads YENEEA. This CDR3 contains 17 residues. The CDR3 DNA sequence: TGTGCCAGCAGCAGCTACAGGGAATCAAACTCAAAAGAGACCCAGTACTTC. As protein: CASSSYRESNSKETQYF.

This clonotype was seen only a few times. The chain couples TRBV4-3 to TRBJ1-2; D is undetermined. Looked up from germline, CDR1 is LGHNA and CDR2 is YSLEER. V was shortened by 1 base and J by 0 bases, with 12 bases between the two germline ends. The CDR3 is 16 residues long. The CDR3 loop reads CASSQATTNPNYGYTF. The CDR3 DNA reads TGCGCCAGCAGCCAAGCGACTACGAACCCTAACTATGGCTACACCTTC.

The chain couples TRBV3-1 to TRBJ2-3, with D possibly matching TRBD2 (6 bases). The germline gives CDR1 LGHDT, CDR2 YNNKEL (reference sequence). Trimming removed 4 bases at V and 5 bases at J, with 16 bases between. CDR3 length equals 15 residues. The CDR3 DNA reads TGTGCCAGCAGCCCCCTGGAGGGAGTAATAGATACGCAGTATTTT. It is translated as CASSPLEGVIDTQYF.

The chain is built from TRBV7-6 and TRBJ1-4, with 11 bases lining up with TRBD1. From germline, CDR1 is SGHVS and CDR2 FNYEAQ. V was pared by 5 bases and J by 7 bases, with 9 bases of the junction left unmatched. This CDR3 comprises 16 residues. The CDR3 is CASSANGQGAFEKLFF. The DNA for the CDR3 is TGTGCCAGCAGCGCAAACGGACAGGGGGCTTTTGAAAAACTGTTTTTT.

CDR3 amino acids: CASSFLGGGYTF. The CDR3 DNA sequence: TGTGCCAGCAGCTTTCTAGGGGGTGGCTACACCTTC. The chain has TRBV7-8 and TRBJ1-2; a weak D match, TRBD1 (6 bases). From germline, CDR1 is SGHVS and CDR2 FQNEAQ. Trimming took 3 bases from V and 7 from J, leaving 9 bases between them. The CDR3 covers 12 residues.

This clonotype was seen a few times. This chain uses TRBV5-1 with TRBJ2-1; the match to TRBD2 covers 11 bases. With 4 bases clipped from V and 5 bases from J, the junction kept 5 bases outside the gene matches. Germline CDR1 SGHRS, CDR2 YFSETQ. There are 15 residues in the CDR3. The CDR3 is CASSTPTSGNNEQFF. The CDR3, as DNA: TGCGCCAGCAGCACCCCGACTAGCGGGAACAATGAGCAGTTCTTC. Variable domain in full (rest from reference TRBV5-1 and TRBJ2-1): KAGVTQTPRYLIKTRGQQVTLSCSPISGHRSVSWYQQTPGQGLQFLFEYFSETQRNKGNFPGRFSGRQFSNSRSEMNVSTLELGDSALYLCASSTPTSGNNEQFFGPGTRLTVL.

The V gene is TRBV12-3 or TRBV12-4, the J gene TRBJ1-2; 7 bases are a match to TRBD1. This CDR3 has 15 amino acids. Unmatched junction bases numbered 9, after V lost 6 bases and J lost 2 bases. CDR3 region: CASRAGTATNYGYTF. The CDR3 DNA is TGTGCCAGCAGAGCCGGGACAGCTACAAACTATGGCTACACCTTC.

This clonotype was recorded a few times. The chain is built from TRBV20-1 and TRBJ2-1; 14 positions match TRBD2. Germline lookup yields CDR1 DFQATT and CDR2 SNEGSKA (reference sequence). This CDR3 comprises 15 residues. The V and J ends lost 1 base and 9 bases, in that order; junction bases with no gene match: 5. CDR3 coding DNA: TGCAGTGCTAGAGGACTAGCGGGAGGGCGCGGTGAGCAGTTCTTC. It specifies CSARGLAGGRGEQFF.

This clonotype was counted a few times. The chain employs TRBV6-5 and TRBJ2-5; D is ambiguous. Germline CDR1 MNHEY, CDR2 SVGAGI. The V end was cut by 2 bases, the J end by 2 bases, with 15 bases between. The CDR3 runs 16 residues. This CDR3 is CASSYVPRGEQETQYF. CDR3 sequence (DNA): TGTGCCAGCAGTTACGTCCCTCGCGGAGAACAAGAGACCCAGTACTTC.

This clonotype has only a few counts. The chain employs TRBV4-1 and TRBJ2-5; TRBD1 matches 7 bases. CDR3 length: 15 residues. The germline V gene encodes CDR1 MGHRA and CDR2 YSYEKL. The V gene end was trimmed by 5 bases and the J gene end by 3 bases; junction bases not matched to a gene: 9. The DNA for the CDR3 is TGCGCCAGCAGCACCTACAGGGGTCGGAAAGAGACCCAGTACTTC. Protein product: CASSTYRGRKETQYF.

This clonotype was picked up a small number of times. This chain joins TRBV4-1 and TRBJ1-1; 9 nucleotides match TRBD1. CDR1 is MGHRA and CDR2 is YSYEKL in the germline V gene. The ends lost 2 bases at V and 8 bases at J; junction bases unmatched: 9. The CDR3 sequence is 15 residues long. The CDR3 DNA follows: TGCGCCAGCAGCCAACCGGGACAGGGAAAGCCCGAAGCTTTCTTT. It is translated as CASSQPGQGKPEAFF.

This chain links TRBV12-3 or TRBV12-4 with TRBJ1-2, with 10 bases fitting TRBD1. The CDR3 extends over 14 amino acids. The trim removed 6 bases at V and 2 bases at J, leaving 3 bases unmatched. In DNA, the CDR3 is TGTGCCAGCAGGGGACAGGGGTGGAACTATGGCTACACCTTC. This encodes CASRGQGWNYGYTF.